Below, 27 T cell receptor beta chains from the same sample are listed, as sequenced in a study of blood T cell repertoires in COVID-19. Generated by immunoSEQ multiplex PCR, the TCRdb table keeps only in-frame clones and is missing some. Of approximately 150,000 clones in the sample, 85% to 90% were seen once. Sequencing was carried out using peripheral blood. The receptor source for this set is a man aged 18 to 30 with COVID-19, enrolled during active disease.

V is TRBV15 and J is TRBJ2-2; a possible D gene is TRBD1 (5 bases). Trimming cost V 6 bases and J 4 bases, with 9 bases left between them. Germline CDR1 reads LNHNV; CDR2 reads YYDKDF (reference sequence). The CDR3 is 13 amino acids. The CDR3 loop reads CATRVDSTGELFF. The CDR3 DNA follows: TGTGCCACCAGAGTCGACAGCACCGGGGAGCTGTTTTTT. Full variable domain (outside the CDR3, taken from reference TRBV15 and TRBJ2-2): DAMVIQNPRYQVTQFGKPVTLSCSQTLNHNVMYWYQQKSSQAPKLLFHYYDKDFNNEADTPDNFQSRRPNTSFCFLDIRSPGLGDTAMYLCATRVDSTGELFFGEGSRLTVL.

The chain carries TRBV19 and TRBJ2-3, with 8 bases lining up with TRBD2. Germline V lookup: CDR1 LNHDA, CDR2 SQIVND (reference sequence). J was trimmed by 4 bases and V by 5 bases; bases with no gene match: 5. This CDR3 spans 14 amino acids. The CDR3 protein is CASSPSGSADTQYF. CDR3 DNA: TGTGCCAGTAGTCCTAGCGGGTCGGCAGATACGCAGTATTTT. Full variable domain (missing parts from reference TRBV19 and TRBJ2-3): DGGITQSPKYLFRKEGQNVTLSCEQNLNHDAMYWYRQDPGQGLRLIYYSQIVNDFQKGDIAEGYSVSREKKESFPLTVTSAQKNPTAFYLCASSPSGSADTQYFGPGTRLTVL.

The chain uses TRBV21-1 and TRBJ2-2; TRBD1, as called in the table, went unchecked against the DNA. TRBV21-1 is recorded as a pseudogene. CDR3 length: 14 amino acids. DNA for the CDR3: TGTGCCAGCAGCAGGGACAAAAACACCGGGGAGCTGTTTTTT. Encoded protein: CASSRDKNTGELFF.

CDR3 nucleotides: TGTGCCAGCTCACCGCAGGGACAGCAAAACACCATATATTTT. It yields the protein CASSPQGQQNTIYF. V usage is TRBV18 and J usage is TRBJ1-3, with 7 bases identical to TRBD1. CDR3 length: 14 residues. CDR1 and CDR2 (germline): KGHSH, LQKENI. V was clipped by 3 bases and J by 6 bases; unmatched bases: 5.

This clone was recorded a few times. This rearrangement joins TRBV7-9 to TRBJ2-5; maybe TRBD2 (7 bases). V shed 2 bases and J shed 3 bases, with 13 bases lying between them. The CDR3 is 15 residues long. Germline V gives CDR1 SEHNR, CDR2 FQNEAQ (reference sequence). The CDR3 spells CASSLRGAGEETQYF. CDR3 bases: TGTGCCAGCAGCTTACGGGGGGCCGGAGAAGAGACCCAGTACTTC.

The chain is built from TRBV13 and TRBJ2-7; 10 bases line up with TRBD1. Looked up from germline, CDR1 is PRHDT and CDR2 is FYEKMQ (reference sequence). The CDR3 consists of 15 residues. V shed 5 bases and J 3 bases; nucleotides not matched to a gene: 7. The CDR3 region has the DNA TGTGCCAGCAGCGCCCGGACAGGGGGAAACTACGAGCAGTACTTC. It specifies CASSARTGGNYEQYF.

The chain couples TRBV11-3 to TRBJ2-1; no firm D call. The CDR3 spans 13 residues. Per the germline V gene, CDR1 is SGHNT and CDR2 is YENEEA. Trimming cost V 1 base and J 11 bases, with 12 bases left between them. This chain's CDR3 is CASSLGAGIKQFF. The DNA for the CDR3 is TGTGCCAGCAGCTTAGGGGCCGGAATTAAGCAGTTCTTC.

This chain connects TRBV7-9 to TRBJ2-1; D possibly corresponds to TRBD2 (5 bases). CDR1 is SEHNR and CDR2 is FQNEAQ in the germline V gene (reference sequence). Trimming took 5 bases from V and 0 from J, leaving 11 bases between them. The CDR3 covers 15 residues. The CDR3 loop reads CASSPRDSSYNEQFF. Written as DNA, the CDR3 is TGTGCCAGCAGCCCACGGGATAGCTCCTACAATGAGCAGTTCTTC.

The gene calls are TRBV5-6 and TRBJ2-3; TRBD2 agrees at 9 bases. V lost 3 bases and J lost 5; bases outside the gene matches: 4. Germline CDR1 and CDR2: SGHDT and YYEEEE. The CDR3 consists of 14 residues. The CDR3 nucleotides are TGTGCCAGCAGCTCTCCAGCGGGAGGAGATACGCAGTATTTT. Protein product: CASSSPAGGDTQYF.

The sample holds one count of this clone. The chain combines TRBV19 with TRBJ2-7; 12 positions match TRBD2. V shed 4 bases and J 2 bases; nucleotides not matched to a gene: 3. The CDR3 contains 15 residues. CDR1 is LNHDA, CDR2 SQIVND, per germline (reference sequence). The DNA of the CDR3 is TGTGCCAGTAGTACTAGCGGGAGGGCCGCCTACGAGCAGTACTTC. Translated, it gives CASSTSGRAAYEQYF. The full variable domain, completed using reference TRBV19 and TRBJ2-7, is DGGITQSPKYLFRKEGQNVTLSCEQNLNHDAMYWYRQDPGQGLRLIYYSQIVNDFQKGDIAEGYSVSREKKESFPLTVTSAQKNPTAFYLCASSTSGRAAYEQYFGPGTRLTVT.

This clone was counted once. V gene TRBV10-2 combines with J gene TRBJ2-3, with 7 positions matching TRBD1. The CDR3 runs 16 residues. The J segment lost 0 bases and the V segment lost 6 bases, leaving 9 bases of the junction unmatched. From germline, CDR1 is WSHSY and CDR2 SAAADI. The CDR3 here is CASRVETGWSTDTQYF. The CDR3 bases are TGCGCCAGCAGGGTCGAGACAGGGTGGAGCACAGATACGCAGTATTTT.

V usage is TRBV25-1 and J usage is TRBJ1-6, with D unclear. Germline V gene sequence: CDR1 MGHDK, CDR2 SYGVNS. This CDR3 region has 16 residues. Between the trimmed V and J ends, which lost 0 bases and 8 bases, there was a span of 14 bases. CDR3 nucleotides: TGTGCCAGCAGTGAATACCCGGGTCTTTTCGATTCACCCCTCCACTTT. Translated, it gives CASSEYPGLFDSPLHF.

The rearrangement joins TRBV14 to TRBJ2-1, with D perhaps TRBD1 (5 bases). From germline, CDR1 is SGHDN and CDR2 FVKESK. V was shortened by 5 bases and J by 8 bases, with 13 bases between the two germline ends. The CDR3 length is 13 residues. CDR3 residues: CASSGALMDEQFF. In DNA, the CDR3 is TGTGCCAGCAGCGGGGCCCTTATGGATGAGCAGTTCTTC. The full variable domain, its missing parts supplied by reference TRBV14 and TRBJ2-1, is EAGVTQFPSHSVIEKGQTVTLRCDPISGHDNLYWYRRVMGKEIKFLLHFVKESKQDESGMPNNRFLAERTGGTYSTLKVQPAELEDSGVYFCASSGALMDEQFFGPGTRLTVL.

The chain has TRBV7-3 and TRBJ2-1, with TRBD2 as a possible D gene (7 bases). The V gene lost 5 bases and the J gene lost 5 bases, with 22 bases spanning the gap. Germline V lookup: CDR1 SGHTA, CDR2 FQGTGA. The CDR3 loop spans 17 amino acids. The CDR3 here is CASSLRWRGRSHNEQFF. CDR3 nucleotides: TGTGCCAGCAGCCTAAGATGGCGGGGGCGGTCCCACAATGAGCAGTTCTTC.

The genes are TRBV9 and TRBJ1-2; tentatively, D is TRBD1 (6 bases). Germline V CDR1 and CDR2: SGDLS, YYNGEE. This CDR3 spans 14 amino acids. The V gene lost 0 bases and the J gene lost 2 bases, with 8 bases spanning the gap. The CDR3 nucleotides read TGTGCCAGCAGCGTAGATCAGGGGAACTATGGCTACACCTTC. Amino acid sequence: CASSVDQGNYGYTF. The variable domain in full, completed from reference TRBV9 and TRBJ1-2, reads DSGVTQTPKHLITATGQRVTLRCSPRSGDLSVYWYQQSLDQGLQFLIQYYNGEERAKGNILERFSAQQFPDLHSELNLSSLELGDSALYFCASSVDQGNYGYTFGSGTRLTVV.

The CDR3 is CASSVDMGQGNTIYF. For the CDR3, the DNA is TGTGCCAGCAGTGTTGATATGGGACAGGGAAACACCATATATTTT. The chain has TRBV2 and TRBJ1-3; 7 positions agree with TRBD1. Germline loops: CDR1 SNHLY, CDR2 FYNNEI. CDR3 length: 15 residues. V lost 4 bases and J lost 4; bases outside the gene matches: 7.

The rearrangement joins TRBV21-1 to TRBJ2-5; TRBD1, the table's D call, was not compared with the DNA. TRBV21-1 is marked as a pseudogene. The CDR3 length is 15 residues. The CDR3 nucleotides read TGTGCCAGCAGCCCAACGGGCCGGACACAAGAGACCCAGTACTTC. This encodes CASSPTGRTQETQYF.

The chain recombines TRBV11-1 with TRBJ1-1; TRBD1 is a possible D gene (5 bases). CDR3 length: 16 residues. The V end lost 5 bases, the J end lost 3 bases, and 19 bases lay between the germline ends. Germline values: CDR1 SGHAT, CDR2 FQDESV (reference sequence). CDR3 region: CASSLPRAGLDTEAFF. CDR3 sequence (DNA): TGTGCCAGCAGCCTCCCCAGGGCAGGCTTGGACACTGAAGCTTTCTTT. Full variable domain (outside the CDR3, taken from reference TRBV11-1 and TRBJ1-1): EAEVAQSPRYKITEKSQAVAFWCDPISGHATLYWYRQILGQGPELLVQFQDESVVDDSQLPKDRFSAERLKGVDSTLKIQPAELGDSAMYLCASSLPRAGLDTEAFFGQGTRLTVV.

DNA of the CDR3: TGTGCCAGCAGCCAAAGCTCGGGGCAGTTCTTC. Protein: CASSQSSGQFF. The V call is TRBV3-1 (or the pseudogene TRBV3-2), the J call TRBJ2-1, with no clear D. CDR3 length: 11 amino acids. Trimming shortened V by 2 bases and J by 12 bases, and 8 bases separated the two germline ends. Looked up from germline, CDR1 is LGHDT and CDR2 is YNNKEL (reference sequence).

V gene TRBV9 combines with J gene TRBJ2-1, with a weak D call TRBD1 (5 bases). Deletions cut 0 bases from V and 4 bases from J, with 14 bases between. Germline CDR1 is SGDLS and CDR2 is YYNGEE. The CDR3 is made up of 16 amino acids. Written as DNA, the CDR3 is TGTGCCAGCAGCGTAGATAGGGGAAGGACATACAATGAGCAGTTCTTC. Its translation is CASSVDRGRTYNEQFF.

Turning to this clone: One end of the junction fails to match germline, which may point to a read error. The chain has TRBV28 and TRBJ1-4; 11 nucleotides line up with TRBD1. Looked up from germline, CDR1 is MDHEN and CDR2 is SYDVKM. CDR3 length: 16 amino acids. The chain's CDR3 is CASSLGQGGSNEKLLF. CDR3 DNA: TGTGCCAGCAGTTTGGGACAGGGGGGTTCTAATGAAAAACTGCTTTTT.

This chain joins TRBV29-1 and TRBJ2-2, with TRBD1 as a possible D gene (6 bases). This CDR3 has 14 amino acids. V lost 5 bases, J lost 4 bases, and 14 bases lay in between. Looked up from germline, CDR1 is SQVTM and CDR2 is ANQGSEA. CDR3 DNA: TGCAGCGTTAGCCCAACAGGGCCCACCGGGGAGCTGTTTTTT. The encoded protein is CSVSPTGPTGELFF.

This rearrangement joins TRBV4-1 to TRBJ2-1, with 11 bases matching TRBD2. CDR3 length equals 16 residues. Germline CDR1 reads MGHRA; CDR2 reads YSYEKL. The ends lost 0 bases at V and 4 bases at J; junction bases unmatched: 2. The CDR3 region is CASSQDRLAGYNEQFF. In nucleotides, the CDR3 is TGCGCCAGCAGCCAAGACCGACTAGCGGGGTACAATGAGCAGTTCTTC.

This clone was seen once. The chain couples TRBV30 to TRBJ2-1; 10 positions agree with TRBD2. J was trimmed by 8 bases and V by 8 bases; bases with no gene match: 12. Germline V gene lookup returns CDR1 GTSNPN and CDR2 SVGIG (reference sequence). The CDR3 has 14 residues. The CDR3 region is CAPRAWLAGDEQFF. The CDR3 coding sequence is TGTGCCCCGCGTGCCTGGCTAGCGGGAGATGAGCAGTTCTTC.

The DNA for the CDR3 is TGTGCCAGCAGTTACTCGCCGGGACAGGGAGGCTATGGCTACACCTTC. Translated, it gives CASSYSPGQGGYGYTF. V is TRBV6-5 and J is TRBJ1-2; TRBD1 matches 9 bases. Per the germline V gene, CDR1 is MNHEY and CDR2 is SVGAGI. CDR3 length: 16 amino acids. V shed 0 bases, J shed 4 bases, and the junction held 6 bases outside the gene matches.

This chain links TRBV28 with TRBJ2-5; perhaps TRBD1 as D (6 bases). This CDR3 has 14 residues. The V and J ends lost 7 bases and 5 bases respectively, with 17 bases between them. Germline CDR1 reads MDHEN; CDR2 reads SYDVKM. In nucleotides, the CDR3 is TGTGCCAGCAATAAACAGGGTGTGTGGGAGACCCAGTACTTC. Translation gives CASNKQGVWETQYF.

V and J are TRBV7-2 and TRBJ2-5; D perhaps matches TRBD1 (6 bases). The germline gives CDR1 SGHTA, CDR2 FQGNSA. This CDR3 comprises 15 residues. Trimming shortened V by 2 bases and J by 2 bases, and 12 bases separated the two germline ends. The chain's CDR3 is CASSLTSTGQETQYF. For the CDR3, the DNA is TGTGCCAGCAGCTTAACCTCGACAGGACAAGAGACCCAGTACTTC.